Below are 32 T cell receptor beta chains sequenced from a single sample in a study of response to subunit inactivated influenza vaccine. TCRdb re-called the RT-PCR reads through MiXCR, storing one row per CDR3 protein. The table has about 580,000 distinct CDR3 sequences, 14% seen once. Material: PBMCs from blood, obtained roughly 12 days after vaccination. The receptors were sampled from a man over 45 who received an inactivated influenza vaccine.

This clonotype has at least ten counts. The CDR3 loop reads CASSYSKGGLSTGELFF. As DNA, the CDR3 is TGTGCCAGCAGTTACTCCAAAGGGGGACTTTCCACCGGGGAGCTGTTTTTT. The rearrangement joins TRBV6-2 or TRBV6-3 to TRBJ2-2; D assignment may be TRBD1 or TRBD2 (6 bases each). This CDR3 region has 17 residues. CDR1 and CDR2 (germline): MNHEY, SVGEGT. Trimming shortened V by 0 bases and J by 4 bases, and 15 bases separated the two germline ends.

Only a few counts were recorded for this clonotype. The chain recombines TRBV20-1 with TRBJ2-7, with 13 positions matching TRBD2. The CDR3 contains 12 residues. V lost 6 bases, J lost 12 bases, and 8 bases stayed unmatched. Germline assignment: CDR1 DFQATT and CDR2 SNEGSKA (reference sequence). This chain's CDR3 is CSAPGTSGTAYF. The CDR3 region has the DNA TGCAGTGCCCCCGGGACTAGCGGGACCGCGTACTTC.

The chain is built from TRBV6-2 or TRBV6-3 and TRBJ1-1; no reliable D call. Germline V gene data show CDR1 as MNHEY and CDR2 as SVGEGT. Trimming took 7 bases from V and 4 from J, leaving 19 bases between them. The CDR3 is 15 residues long. The CDR3 here is CASNHPSWTGTEAFF. The CDR3 bases are TGTGCCAGCAACCACCCCTCCTGGACGGGCACTGAAGCTTTCTTT.

This clonotype has just a few counts. This chain joins TRBV20-1 and TRBJ2-1; 11 bases agree with TRBD1. The CDR3 contains 16 residues. The V gene's germline CDR1 is DFQATT and CDR2 SNEGSKA (reference sequence). Trimming at V came to 0 bases and at J to 4 bases, leaving 5 bases not matched to a gene. The CDR3 sequence is CSARDYGTGGYNEQFF. In DNA form, the CDR3 reads TGCAGTGCTAGAGATTACGGGACAGGGGGATACAATGAGCAGTTCTTC.

This clonotype has just a few counts. V usage is TRBV12-3 or TRBV12-4 and J usage is TRBJ2-3; 10 nucleotides agree with TRBD2. Losses at the gene ends were 4 bases for V and 7 bases for J; bases not matched to a gene: 14. The CDR3 is made up of 17 amino acids. The CDR3 sequence is CASSSRTGTSDPYTQYF. CDR3 DNA: TGTGCCAGCAGTTCTAGGACTGGGACTAGCGACCCGTATACGCAGTATTTT.

In its sample, this clonotype was seen a few times. The chain uses TRBV7-9 and TRBJ2-3, with D tentatively TRBD1 or TRBD2 (6 bases each). Germline V gene sequence: CDR1 SEHNR, CDR2 FQNEAQ (reference sequence). This CDR3 comprises 11 residues. Trimming removed 7 bases at V and 10 bases at J, with 12 bases between. CDR3 in amino acids: CASMMGGPQYF. CDR3 in DNA: TGTGCCAGCATGATGGGGGGCCCGCAGTATTTT.

This clonotype was counted only a few times. V is TRBV5-1 and J is TRBJ2-5; 7 nucleotides line up with TRBD2. The CDR3 runs 15 residues. Trimming at V came to 0 bases and at J to 5 bases, leaving 7 bases not matched to a gene. In germline, CDR1 is SGHRS, CDR2 YFSETQ. The CDR3: CASSLGHGTKETQYF. CDR3 DNA sequence: TGCGCCAGCAGCTTGGGGCACGGGACTAAGGAGACCCAGTACTTC.

The V gene is TRBV6-1, the J gene TRBJ2-2; 9 bases are a match to TRBD2. The CDR3 length is 15 residues. V was pared by 5 bases and J by 0 bases, with 1 base of the junction left unmatched. Germline CDR1 and CDR2: MNHNS and SASEGT. The CDR3 spells CASSSGRPNTGELFF. The CDR3 DNA follows: TGTGCCAGCAGTAGCGGGAGGCCGAACACCGGGGAGCTGTTTTTT.

The V call is TRBV10-3, the J call TRBJ2-2; 10 positions match TRBD1. Germline V CDR1 and CDR2: ENHRY, SYGVKD. This CDR3 is 18 amino acids long. With V trimmed by 6 bases and J by 0 bases, 10 bases remained unmatched. CDR3 bases: TGTGCCATCAGAGCCGGGACAGGGGTTCCTCCGAACACCGGGGAGCTGTTTTTT. Translation: CAIRAGTGVPPNTGELFF.

The chain is built from TRBV4-2 and TRBJ1-6, with 7 bases identical to TRBD1. Germline CDR1 LGHNA, CDR2 YNFKEQ. This CDR3 spans 16 amino acids. V shed 2 bases, J shed 9 bases, and the junction held 10 bases outside the gene matches. The CDR3 protein is CASSQRPRDSGSPLHF. The DNA for the CDR3 is TGTGCCAGCAGCCAACGCCCACGGGACAGCGGTTCACCCCTCCACTTT.

CDR3 residues: CASSLASGGGSPLHF. CDR3 coding DNA: TGTGCCAGCAGCTTAGCGTCAGGGGGCGGTTCACCCCTCCACTTT. The V gene is TRBV7-8, the J gene TRBJ1-6; TRBD1 agrees at 8 bases. Germline V lookup: CDR1 SGHVS, CDR2 FQNEAQ. CDR3 length: 15 amino acids. The V gene end was trimmed by 0 bases and the J gene end by 9 bases; junction bases not matched to a gene: 4.

CDR3 bases: TGTGCCAGCAGCCCGACTCGACTCCCCGAGCAGTACTTC. Translating it yields CASSPTRLPEQYF. This sequence joins TRBV12-3 or TRBV12-4 and TRBJ2-7, with D uncertain. This CDR3 is built from 13 residues. With 6 bases removed from V and 6 bases from J, the gap between germline ends came to 15 bases.

In DNA, the CDR3 is TGTGCCAGTAGTATAGTGGGCAAAGGCAATCAGCCCCAGCATTTT. This encodes CASSIVGKGNQPQHF. The chain has TRBV19 and TRBJ1-5; D is uncertain. Germline-derived CDR1 and CDR2 are LNHDA and SQIVND (reference sequence). With 1 base removed from V and 2 bases from J, the gap between germline ends came to 9 bases. The CDR3 sequence is 15 residues long. Variable domain in full (rest from reference TRBV19 and TRBJ1-5): DGGITQSPKYLFRKEGQNVTLSCEQNLNHDAMYWYRQDPGQGLRLIYYSQIVNDFQKGDIAEGYSVSREKKESFPLTVTSAQKNPTAFYLCASSIVGKGNQPQHFGDGTRLSIL.

This clonotype was seen a handful of times. CDR3 loop: CAISSGLAGGRNTGELFF. As DNA, the CDR3 is TGTGCCATCAGTTCTGGACTAGCGGGAGGCCGAAACACCGGGGAGCTGTTTTTT. The chain is built from TRBV10-3 and TRBJ2-2; TRBD2 matches 14 bases. The CDR3 covers 18 residues. The germline gives CDR1 ENHRY, CDR2 SYGVKD. Germline trimming cut 5 bases from V and 2 bases from J; bases unmatched to any gene: 7.

In its sample, this clonotype was seen a few times. The chain employs TRBV20-1 and TRBJ1-2; D is unresolved. The germline V gene has CDR1 DFQATT and CDR2 SNEGSKA (reference sequence). The CDR3 spans 13 residues. Between the trimmed V and J ends, which lost 5 bases and 4 bases, there was a span of 14 bases. CDR3 nucleotides: TGCAGTGCTCGCGGGGAGGGTAGCTATGGCTACACCTTC. It is translated as CSARGEGSYGYTF.

Only a few counts were recorded for this clonotype. The rearrangement joins TRBV28 to TRBJ2-1, with TRBD2 matching 13 bases. J was trimmed by 9 bases and V by 5 bases; bases with no gene match: 10. The germline gives CDR1 MDHEN, CDR2 SYDVKM. The CDR3 has 16 amino acids. The CDR3 region is CASSTRLAGGFGEQFF. As DNA, the CDR3 is TGTGCCAGCAGTACGCGACTAGCGGGAGGCTTTGGTGAGCAGTTCTTC.

This clonotype has more than one count but fewer than ten. The CDR3 end shows no conserved phenylalanine or tryptophan, and so a read error is likely. The DNA is omitted, as the CDR3 cannot be located on it reliably, and the CDR3 follows TCRdb's listing. The CDR3 region is CASSPTGGGKGMDL. This rearrangement joins TRBV12-3 or TRBV12-4 to TRBJ2-7; the table's D call, TRBD1, was not checked against the DNA. The CDR3 is 14 residues long, counting both termini.

This clonotype was recorded a few times. The chain carries TRBV10-3 and TRBJ2-5; 15 bases are a match to TRBD2. V gave up 2 bases and J gave up 2 bases; unmatched junction bases: 6. Germline-derived CDR1 and CDR2 are ENHRY and SYGVKD. This CDR3 comprises 18 residues. Here the CDR3 reads CAISESGTSGRYQETQYF. CDR3 in DNA: TGTGCCATCAGTGAGAGCGGGACTAGCGGGAGGTATCAAGAGACCCAGTACTTC.

This chain uses TRBV4-3 with TRBJ2-3, with TRBD2 identical over 15 bases. V lost 3 bases, J lost 1 base, and 8 bases stayed unmatched. Germline CDR1 reads LGHNA; CDR2 reads YSLEER. The CDR3 has 19 amino acids. As DNA, the CDR3 is TGCGCCAGCAGCCAGACGGGACTAGCGGGAGGAGGGGGCACAGATACGCAGTATTTT. Translation: CASSQTGLAGGGGTDTQYF.

The chain joins TRBV5-6 to TRBJ1-1, with 7 bases that match TRBD1. The CDR3 loop spans 14 amino acids. V shed 1 base and J 9 bases; nucleotides not matched to a gene: 9. Germline assignment: CDR1 SGHDT and CDR2 YYEEEE. DNA of the CDR3: TGTGCCAGCAGCTTGTATTCGTCAGGGGGTCAAGCTTTCTTT. Its translation is CASSLYSSGGQAFF.

This clonotype was counted at least ten times. The chain carries TRBV9 and TRBJ2-1, with D uncertain. Germline V gene sequence: CDR1 SGDLS, CDR2 YYNGEE. This CDR3 contains 14 residues. Trimming cost V 3 bases and J 5 bases, with 12 bases left between them. The CDR3 protein is CASSGRLADNEQFF. The CDR3 nucleotides read TGTGCCAGCAGCGGCCGTCTGGCGGACAATGAGCAGTTCTTC.

The rearrangement links TRBV20-1 to TRBJ2-5; D is possibly TRBD1 (6 bases). Trimming took off 0 bases at V and 2 bases at J, with 13 bases between the two ends. CDR3 size: 15 residues. Germline V gene data show CDR1 as DFQATT and CDR2 as SNEGSKA (reference sequence). CDR3 DNA: TGCAGTGCTAGAGAGCCTCTAGGGGGTCAAGAGACCCAGTACTTC. Residues: CSAREPLGGQETQYF.

This clonotype was observed many times. The CDR3 loop is CASSLEGDTYEQYF. The CDR3 nucleotides read TGTGCCAGCAGCTTGGAGGGCGACACCTACGAGCAGTACTTC. This chain connects TRBV5-6 to TRBJ2-7; D call uncertain. Trimming cost V 0 bases and J 2 bases, with 9 bases left between them. Germline V gene sequence: CDR1 SGHDT, CDR2 YYEEEE. The CDR3 totals 14 residues.

This clonotype was picked up many times. One end of the junction varies from germline; a read error may be responsible. The chain is built from TRBV5-1 and TRBJ1-5; perhaps TRBD1 as D (5 bases). Germline V gives CDR1 SGHRS, CDR2 YFSETQ. The CDR3 spans 15 residues. The CDR3 coding sequence is TGTGCCAGCAGCCTGGAGGGAGGGGGCAATCAGCCCCAGCATTTT. Its translation is CASSLEGGGNQPQHF.

The chain links TRBV6-2 or TRBV6-3 to TRBJ2-2, with TRBD2 identical over 10 bases. CDR1 and CDR2 from the germline V gene are MNHEY and SVGEGT. V dropped 1 base and J dropped 2; count of bases not matched to a gene: 13. CDR3 length equals 20 residues. The CDR3 coding sequence is TGTGCCAGCAGTTACTATCCGGCTAGCGGGAGCCGGGGAAACACCGGGGAGCTGTTTTTT. It yields the protein CASSYYPASGSRGNTGELFF.

V is TRBV20-1 and J is TRBJ2-4; tentative D call: TRBD1 (6 bases). The CDR3 extends over 15 amino acids. The germline V gene encodes CDR1 DFQATT and CDR2 SNEGSKA (reference sequence). V shed 5 bases and J shed 0 bases, with 14 bases lying between them. CDR3 coding DNA: TGCAGTGCTGTACAGGGAAGGGGAGCCAAAAACATTCAGTACTTC. Its protein product is CSAVQGRGAKNIQYF.

This clonotype has just a few counts. The chain employs TRBV5-1 and TRBJ1-6, with D unresolved. Germline assignment: CDR1 SGHRS and CDR2 YFSETQ. V was pared by 0 bases and J by 6 bases, with 7 bases between. The CDR3 sequence is 14 residues long. CDR3 region: CASSLGMINSPLHF. The CDR3 nucleotides are TGCGCCAGCAGCTTGGGGATGATTAATTCACCCCTCCACTTT.

The rearrangement uses TRBV28 and TRBJ2-1; 7 bases are a match to TRBD2. There are 15 residues in the CDR3. Germline lookup yields CDR1 MDHEN and CDR2 SYDVKM. J was trimmed by 5 bases and V by 5 bases; bases with no gene match: 9. CDR3 amino acids: CASSRTGTTNNEQFF. The CDR3 DNA reads TGTGCCAGCAGTCGAACCGGGACTACTAACAATGAGCAGTTCTTC.

V and J are TRBV7-3 and TRBJ1-5, with D possibly being TRBD1 (6 bases). The V and J ends lost 5 bases and 4 bases respectively, with 18 bases between them. Looked up from germline, CDR1 is SGHTA and CDR2 is FQGTGA. CDR3 length: 16 amino acids. Here the CDR3 DNA reads TGTGCCAGCAGCGTTTCCGGGGGGCCAAGTAATCAGCCCCAGCATTTT. The encoded protein is CASSVSGGPSNQPQHF.

A note on this clonotype: The junction and the germline gene differ at one end; a read error may be behind it. The CDR3 DNA reads TGTGCTAGCAGCTCATCCCGCTCGGGGGGCAGGGAGACCCAGTACTTC. This gives the protein CASSSSRSGGRETQYF. The J gene is TRBJ2-5, the V gene TRBV7-7; D is possibly TRBD2 (7 bases). Germline V lookup: CDR1 SSHAT, CDR2 FNYEAQ (reference sequence). The CDR3 has 16 amino acids.

This clonotype has a count of ten or more. The gene calls are TRBV29-1 and TRBJ2-7; D is possibly TRBD2 (7 bases). Germline values: CDR1 SQVTM, CDR2 ANQGSEA. V lost 0 bases, J lost 2 bases, and 17 bases lay in between. CDR3 size: 16 residues. The CDR3 spells CSVEDVGGQSPYEQYF. CDR3 sequence (DNA): TGCAGCGTTGAAGATGTCGGGGGGCAATCCCCCTACGAGCAGTACTTC.

The chain is built from TRBV7-9 and TRBJ2-5; 7 bases match TRBD2. The CDR3 sequence is 16 residues long. CDR1 and CDR2 (germline): SEHNR, FQNEAQ (reference sequence). The ends lost 5 bases at V and 3 bases at J; junction bases unmatched: 12. CDR3 in DNA: TGTGCCAGCAGCGCGCCTAGCGGAGGAAGGGAAGAGACCCAGTACTTC. Residues: CASSAPSGGREETQYF.